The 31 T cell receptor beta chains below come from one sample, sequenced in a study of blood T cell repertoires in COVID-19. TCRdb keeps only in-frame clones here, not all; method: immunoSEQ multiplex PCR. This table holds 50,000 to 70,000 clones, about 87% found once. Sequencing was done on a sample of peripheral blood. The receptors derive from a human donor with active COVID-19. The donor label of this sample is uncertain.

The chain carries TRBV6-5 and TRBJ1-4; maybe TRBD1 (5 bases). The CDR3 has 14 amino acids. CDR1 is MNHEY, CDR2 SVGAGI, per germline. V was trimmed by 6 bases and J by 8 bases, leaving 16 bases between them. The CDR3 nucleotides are TGTGCCAGCAGACACGGGGAACGGGGGGAAAAACTGTTTTTT. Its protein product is CASRHGERGEKLFF.

The chain's CDR3 is CASSSRDRGSEKLFF. In nucleotides, the CDR3 is TGTGCCAGCAGCTCCCGGGACAGGGGGAGTGAAAAACTGTTTTTT. The chain combines TRBV5-4 with TRBJ1-4, with 11 bases matching TRBD1. Germline V gives CDR1 SGHNT, CDR2 YYREEE (reference sequence). This CDR3 has 15 residues. The V segment lost 3 bases and the J segment 7 bases; nucleotides outside the gene matches: 5.

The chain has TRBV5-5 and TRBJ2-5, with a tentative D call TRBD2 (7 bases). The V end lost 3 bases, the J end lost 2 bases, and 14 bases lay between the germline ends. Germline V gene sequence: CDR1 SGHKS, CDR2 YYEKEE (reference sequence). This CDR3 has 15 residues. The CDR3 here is CASSWGGHPQETQYF. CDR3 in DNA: TGTGCCAGCAGCTGGGGGGGACACCCTCAAGAGACCCAGTACTTC.

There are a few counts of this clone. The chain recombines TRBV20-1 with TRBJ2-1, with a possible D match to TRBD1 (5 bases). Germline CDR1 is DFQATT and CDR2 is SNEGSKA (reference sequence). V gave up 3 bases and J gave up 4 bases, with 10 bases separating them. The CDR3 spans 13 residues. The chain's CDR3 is CSASIQDYNEQFF. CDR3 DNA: TGCAGTGCTAGTATACAGGATTACAATGAGCAGTTCTTC.

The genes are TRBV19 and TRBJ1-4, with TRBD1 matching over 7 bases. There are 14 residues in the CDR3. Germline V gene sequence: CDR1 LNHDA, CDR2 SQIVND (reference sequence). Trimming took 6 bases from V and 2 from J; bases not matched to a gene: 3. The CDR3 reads CASRVTGTNEKLFF. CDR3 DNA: TGTGCCAGTAGGGTGACAGGGACTAATGAAAAACTGTTTTTT.

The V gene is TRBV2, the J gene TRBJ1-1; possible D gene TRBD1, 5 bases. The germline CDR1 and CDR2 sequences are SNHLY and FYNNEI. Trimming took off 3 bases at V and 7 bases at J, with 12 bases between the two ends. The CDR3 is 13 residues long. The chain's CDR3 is CASSDLGDIEAFF. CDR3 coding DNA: TGTGCCAGCAGTGATTTAGGGGATATTGAAGCTTTCTTT.

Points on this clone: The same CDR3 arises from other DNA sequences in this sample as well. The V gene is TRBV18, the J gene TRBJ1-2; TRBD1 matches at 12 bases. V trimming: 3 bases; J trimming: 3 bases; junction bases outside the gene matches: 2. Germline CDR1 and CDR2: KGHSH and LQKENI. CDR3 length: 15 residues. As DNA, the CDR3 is TGTGCCAGCTCACCCGGGACAGGGGGCGACTATGGCTACACCTTC. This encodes CASSPGTGGDYGYTF.

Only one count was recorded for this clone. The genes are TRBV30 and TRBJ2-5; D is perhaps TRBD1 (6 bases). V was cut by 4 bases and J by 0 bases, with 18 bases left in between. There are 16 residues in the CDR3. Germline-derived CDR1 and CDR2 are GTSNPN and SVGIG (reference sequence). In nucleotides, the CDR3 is TGTGCCTGGAACAGCTTCTTCAGGACAGACCAAGAGACCCAGTACTTC. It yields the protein CAWNSFFRTDQETQYF.

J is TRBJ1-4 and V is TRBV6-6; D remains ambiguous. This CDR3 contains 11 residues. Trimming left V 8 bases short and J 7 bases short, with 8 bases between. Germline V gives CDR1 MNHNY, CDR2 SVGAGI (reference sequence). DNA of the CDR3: TGTGCCAGCTCGGAGACTGAAAAACTGTTTTTT. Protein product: CASSETEKLFF.

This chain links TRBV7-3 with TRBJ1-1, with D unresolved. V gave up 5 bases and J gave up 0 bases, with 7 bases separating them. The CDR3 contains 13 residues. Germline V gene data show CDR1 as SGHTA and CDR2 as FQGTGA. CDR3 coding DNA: TGTGCCAGCAGCGCCCTATTGAACACTGAAGCTTTCTTT. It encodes CASSALLNTEAFF.

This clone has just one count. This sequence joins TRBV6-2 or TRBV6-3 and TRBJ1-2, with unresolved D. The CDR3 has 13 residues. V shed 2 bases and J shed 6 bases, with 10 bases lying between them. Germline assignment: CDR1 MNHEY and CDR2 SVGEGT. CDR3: CASSYGGQDGYTF. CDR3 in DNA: TGTGCCAGCAGTTACGGCGGGCAGGATGGCTACACCTTC.

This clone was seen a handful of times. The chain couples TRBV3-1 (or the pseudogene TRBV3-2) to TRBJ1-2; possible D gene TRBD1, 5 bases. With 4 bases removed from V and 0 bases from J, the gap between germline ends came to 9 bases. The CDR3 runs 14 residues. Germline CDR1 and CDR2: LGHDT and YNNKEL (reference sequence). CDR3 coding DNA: TGTGCCAGCAGCCGCCAGGGTCCTAACTATGGCTACACCTTC. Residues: CASSRQGPNYGYTF.

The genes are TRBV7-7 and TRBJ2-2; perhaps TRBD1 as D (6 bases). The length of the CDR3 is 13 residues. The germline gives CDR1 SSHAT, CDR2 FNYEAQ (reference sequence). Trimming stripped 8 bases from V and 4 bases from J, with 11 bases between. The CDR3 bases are TGTGCCAGCCGGGACATCTTCACCGGGGAGCTGTTTTTT. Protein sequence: CASRDIFTGELFF.

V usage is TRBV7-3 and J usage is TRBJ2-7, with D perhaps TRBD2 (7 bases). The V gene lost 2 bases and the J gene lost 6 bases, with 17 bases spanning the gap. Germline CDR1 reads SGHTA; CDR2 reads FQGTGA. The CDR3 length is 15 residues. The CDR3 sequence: CASSLSRGASGEQYF. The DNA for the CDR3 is TGTGCCAGCAGCTTATCCCGGGGGGCCTCTGGCGAGCAGTACTTC.

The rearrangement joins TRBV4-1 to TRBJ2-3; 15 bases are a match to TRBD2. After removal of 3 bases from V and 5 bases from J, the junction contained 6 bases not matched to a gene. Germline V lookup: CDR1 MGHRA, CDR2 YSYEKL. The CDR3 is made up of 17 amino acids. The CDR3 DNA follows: TGCGCCAGCAGCCACCTAGGACTAGCGGGGGGGAAAGATACGCAGTATTTT. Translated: CASSHLGLAGGKDTQYF.

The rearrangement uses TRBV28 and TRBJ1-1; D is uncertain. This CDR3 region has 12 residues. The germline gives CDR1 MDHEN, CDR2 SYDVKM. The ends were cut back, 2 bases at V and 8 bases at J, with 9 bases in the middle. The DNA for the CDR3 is TGTGCCAGCAGTTTACCGCCCGGGGAAGCTTTCTTT. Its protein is CASSLPPGEAFF.

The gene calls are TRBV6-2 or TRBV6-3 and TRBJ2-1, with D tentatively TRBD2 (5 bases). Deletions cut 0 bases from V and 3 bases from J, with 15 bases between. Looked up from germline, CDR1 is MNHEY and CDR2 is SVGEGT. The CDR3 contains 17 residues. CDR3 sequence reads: CASSYSSPRGIYNEQFF. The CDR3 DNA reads TGTGCCAGCAGTTACTCATCCCCACGGGGTATCTACAATGAGCAGTTCTTC.

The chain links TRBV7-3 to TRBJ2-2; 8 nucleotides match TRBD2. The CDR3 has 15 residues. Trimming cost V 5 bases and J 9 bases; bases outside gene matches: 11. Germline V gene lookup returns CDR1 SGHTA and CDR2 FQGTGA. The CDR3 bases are TGTGCCAGCAGCCCCGGGGGGGGGCCCCCGTGGGAGCTGTTTTTT. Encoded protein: CASSPGGGPPWELFF.

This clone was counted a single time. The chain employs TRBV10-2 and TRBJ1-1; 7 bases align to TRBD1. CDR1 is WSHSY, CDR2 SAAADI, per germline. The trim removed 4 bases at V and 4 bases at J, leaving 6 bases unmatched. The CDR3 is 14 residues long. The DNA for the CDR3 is TGCGCCAGCAGTGGTAACAGGGGAGTCACTGAAGCTTTCTTT. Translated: CASSGNRGVTEAFF.

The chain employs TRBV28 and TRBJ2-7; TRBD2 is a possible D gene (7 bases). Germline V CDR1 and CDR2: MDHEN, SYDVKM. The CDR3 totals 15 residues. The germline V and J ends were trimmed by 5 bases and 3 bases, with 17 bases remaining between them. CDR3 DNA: TGTGCCAGCAGTCCCCGGGGGGCAGGCCACTACGAGCAGTACTTC. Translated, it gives CASSPRGAGHYEQYF. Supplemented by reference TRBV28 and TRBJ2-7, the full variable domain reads DVKVTQSSRYLVKRTGEKVFLECVQDMDHENMFWYRQDPGLGLRLIYFSYDVKMKEKGDIPEGYSVSREKKERFSLILESASTNQTSMYLCASSPRGAGHYEQYFGPGTRLTVT.

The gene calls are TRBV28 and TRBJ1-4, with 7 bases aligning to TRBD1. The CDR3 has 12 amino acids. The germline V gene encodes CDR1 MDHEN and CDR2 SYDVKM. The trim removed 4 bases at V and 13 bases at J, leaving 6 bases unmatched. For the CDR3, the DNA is TGTGCCAGCAGTTATCCGACAGGGCCACTGTTTTTT. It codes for CASSYPTGPLFF.

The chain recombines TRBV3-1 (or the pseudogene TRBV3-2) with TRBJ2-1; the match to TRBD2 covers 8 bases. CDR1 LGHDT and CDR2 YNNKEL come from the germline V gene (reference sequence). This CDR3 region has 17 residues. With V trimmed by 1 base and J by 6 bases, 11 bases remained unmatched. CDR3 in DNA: TGTGCCAGCAGCCAAGGAATCCGGGGGGGCGGGAGCAATGAGCAGTTCTTC. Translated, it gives CASSQGIRGGGSNEQFF.

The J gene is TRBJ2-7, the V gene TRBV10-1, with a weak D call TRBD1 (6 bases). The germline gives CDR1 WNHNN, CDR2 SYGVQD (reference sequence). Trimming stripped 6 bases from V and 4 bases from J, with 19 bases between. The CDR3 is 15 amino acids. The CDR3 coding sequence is TGCGCCAGCAGCCGACCCCGGACAGCCCAATACGAGCAGTACTTC. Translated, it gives CASSRPRTAQYEQYF.

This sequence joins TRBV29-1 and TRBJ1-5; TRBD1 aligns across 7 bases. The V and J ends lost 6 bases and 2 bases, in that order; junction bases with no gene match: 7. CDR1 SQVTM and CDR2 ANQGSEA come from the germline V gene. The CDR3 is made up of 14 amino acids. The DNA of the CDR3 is TGCAGCGTCCTACAGGGGTCGGGCAATCAGCCCCAGCATTTT. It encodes CSVLQGSGNQPQHF.

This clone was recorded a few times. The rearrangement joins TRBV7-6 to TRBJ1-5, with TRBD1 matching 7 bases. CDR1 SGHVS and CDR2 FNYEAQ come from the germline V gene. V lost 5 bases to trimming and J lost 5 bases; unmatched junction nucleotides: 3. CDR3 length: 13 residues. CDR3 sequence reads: CASSPDRDQPQHF. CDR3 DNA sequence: TGTGCCAGCAGCCCCGACAGGGATCAGCCCCAGCATTTT. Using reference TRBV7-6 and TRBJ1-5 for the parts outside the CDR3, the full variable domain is GAGVSQSPRYKVTKRGQDVALRCDPISGHVSLYWYRQALGQGPEFLTYFNYEAQQDKSGLPNDRFSAERPEGSISTLTIQRTEQRDSAMYRCASSPDRDQPQHFGDGTRLSIL.

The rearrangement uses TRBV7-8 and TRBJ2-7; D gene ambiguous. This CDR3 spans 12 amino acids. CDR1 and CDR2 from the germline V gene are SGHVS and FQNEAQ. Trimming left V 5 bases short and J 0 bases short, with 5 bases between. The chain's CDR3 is CASSPSSYEQYF. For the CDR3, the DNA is TGTGCCAGCAGCCCGAGCTCCTACGAGCAGTACTTC. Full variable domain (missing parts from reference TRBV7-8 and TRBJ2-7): GAGVSQSPRYKVAKRGQDVALRCDPISGHVSLFWYQQALGQGPEFLTYFQNEAQLDKSGLPSDRFFAERPEGSVSTLKIQRTQQEDSAVYLCASSPSSYEQYFGPGTRLTVT.

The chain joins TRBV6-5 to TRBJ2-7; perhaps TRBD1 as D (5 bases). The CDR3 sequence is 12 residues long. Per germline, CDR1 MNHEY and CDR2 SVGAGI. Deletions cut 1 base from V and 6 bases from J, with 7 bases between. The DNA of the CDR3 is TGTGCCAGCAGTTACTTAGGGGCCGAGCAGTACTTC. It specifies CASSYLGAEQYF.

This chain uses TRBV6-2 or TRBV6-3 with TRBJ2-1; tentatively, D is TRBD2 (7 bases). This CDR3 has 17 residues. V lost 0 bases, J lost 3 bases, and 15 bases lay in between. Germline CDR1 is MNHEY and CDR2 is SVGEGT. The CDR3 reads CASSYSGGGRFYNEQFF. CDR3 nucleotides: TGTGCCAGCAGTTACTCGGGGGGGGGCCGGTTCTACAATGAGCAGTTCTTC.

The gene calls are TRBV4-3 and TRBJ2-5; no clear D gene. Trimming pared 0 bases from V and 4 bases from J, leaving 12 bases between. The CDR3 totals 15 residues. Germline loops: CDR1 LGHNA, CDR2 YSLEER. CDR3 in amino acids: CASSQDVGRGETQYF. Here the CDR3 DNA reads TGCGCCAGCAGCCAAGATGTAGGTCGCGGAGAGACCCAGTACTTC.

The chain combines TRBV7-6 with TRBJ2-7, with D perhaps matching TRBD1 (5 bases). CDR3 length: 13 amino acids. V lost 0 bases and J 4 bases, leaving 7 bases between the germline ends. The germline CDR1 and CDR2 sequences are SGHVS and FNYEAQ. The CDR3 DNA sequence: TGTGCCAGCAGCTTAGCCAGGGAATACGAGCAGTACTTC. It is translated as CASSLAREYEQYF.

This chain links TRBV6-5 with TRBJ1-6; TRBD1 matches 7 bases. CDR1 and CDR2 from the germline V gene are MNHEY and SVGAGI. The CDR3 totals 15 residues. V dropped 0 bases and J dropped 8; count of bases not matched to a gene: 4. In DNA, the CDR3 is TGTGCCAGCAGTTACTCGACCGGGACAGATTCACCCCTCCACTTT. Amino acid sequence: CASSYSTGTDSPLHF.